This T cell receptor (beta chain) was identified in a study of blood T cell repertoires in COVID-19. About the research overall: COVID-19 samples, acute and convalescent, were from the United States, Italy and Spain. PBMCs, B-cell-depleted T cells, or T cells provided the cDNA or gDNA that made up the material.

This CDR3 has 13 residues. With 3 bases clipped from V and 7 bases from J, the junction kept 3 bases outside the gene matches. Per the authors' pipeline: Quantification of nucleated cells was approximated via reference gene primer amplification. Using immunoSEQ multiplex PCR, the repertoire was profiled, and TCRdb retains in-frame clones only, with some absent. The V and J calls and clone size were taken over from that table, and D and trimming were inferred from the DNA. This sample has 90,000 to 150,000 clones; around 88% occur once, and the top ten carry 19%. The V gene is TRBV12-3 or TRBV12-4, the J gene TRBJ2-1; TRBD2 matches 7 bases. This TCR was recovered from a human donor with acute or convalescent COVID-19. The donor label of this sample is uncertain. Sequencing was carried out using peripheral blood. CDR3 nucleotide sequence: TGTGCCAGCAGTTTCCTGCGGGGGAATGAGCAGTTCTTC. Translating it yields CASSFLRGNEQFF.